These 10 T cell receptor beta chains came from one sample sequenced in a study of cytomegalovirus exposure and HLA in healthy donors (dated by TCRdb to 2016 to 2017). Library prep was done by the immunoSEQ multiplex PCR assay. The clones in this table, taken by TCRdb from immuneACCESS, are in-frame only. Not every clone is retained; where verified, under half of the shortfall comes from an unresolved V gene, and the cause of the rest is unknown. Recorded for this sample are 150,000 to 200,000 clones; roughly 88% of them occurred a single time. Of the sample, roughly 1.5% falls within the top ten clones. Sequences were obtained from PBMCs. The receptor set was obtained from a woman under 30 in good health and CMV-seronegative.

Only one count was recorded for this clone. The rearrangement links TRBV5-1 to TRBJ2-5; 9 bases align to TRBD1. V gave up 2 bases and J gave up 3 bases; unmatched junction bases: 2. This CDR3 region has 14 residues. Per the germline V gene, CDR1 is SGHRS and CDR2 is YFSETQ. CDR3 DNA: TGCGCCAGCAGCTTAAGACAGGGGGAAGAGACCCAGTACTTC. Translation gives CASSLRQGEETQYF.

J is TRBJ2-7 and V is TRBV5-4, with 15 positions matching TRBD2. J gave up 3 bases and V 0 bases, and 4 bases lay outside the gene matches. The germline V gene has CDR1 SGHNT and CDR2 YYREEE (reference sequence). The CDR3 sequence is 17 residues long. This CDR3 reads CASSLDGTSGRYYEQYF. CDR3 DNA sequence: TGTGCCAGCAGCTTGGACGGGACTAGCGGGAGGTACTACGAGCAGTACTTC.

The genes are TRBV5-1 and TRBJ2-5; D possibly corresponds to TRBD2 (5 bases). V lost 0 bases, J lost 1 base, and 7 bases lay in between. Germline-derived CDR1 and CDR2 are SGHRS and YFSETQ. This CDR3 contains 14 residues. CDR3 loop: CASSLGSAQETQYF. The CDR3 DNA follows: TGCGCCAGCAGCTTGGGTAGCGCCCAAGAGACCCAGTACTTC.

The chain links TRBV25-1 to TRBJ2-5; D call uncertain. The CDR3 extends over 14 amino acids. Germline V CDR1 and CDR2: MGHDK, SYGVNS. V lost 4 bases, J lost 3 bases, and 12 bases lay in between. The CDR3 spells CASSAPVEKETQYF. CDR3 in DNA: TGTGCCAGCAGTGCCCCGGTCGAAAAAGAGACCCAGTACTTC. The full variable domain, its missing parts supplied by reference TRBV25-1 and TRBJ2-5, is EADIYQTPRYLVIGTGKKITLECSQTMGHDKMYWYQQDPGMELHLIHYSYGVNSTEKGDLSSESTVSRIRTEHFPLTLESARPSHTSQYLCASSAPVEKETQYFGPGTRLLVL.

The rearrangement joins TRBV6-1 to TRBJ2-3, with TRBD2 identical over 11 bases. Per the germline V gene, CDR1 is MNHNS and CDR2 is SASEGT. The CDR3 covers 15 residues. With 6 bases clipped from V and 2 bases from J, the junction kept 4 bases outside the gene matches. The CDR3 loop reads CASRLAGGLTDTQYF. The CDR3 DNA sequence: TGTGCCAGCAGGTTAGCGGGGGGGCTCACAGATACGCAGTATTTT.

The genes are TRBV27 and TRBJ1-1, with D unclear. The CDR3 runs 12 residues. V lost 9 bases to trimming and J lost 10 bases, with 18 bases between them. The germline CDR1 and CDR2 sequences are MNHEY and SMNVEV (reference sequence). The CDR3 DNA is TGTGCCAGTTCGAAGAGCCGAGGAGGAGCTTTCTTT. Protein: CASSKSRGGAFF.

This clone was observed a few times. The CDR3 protein is CASSLGHRGPYSPLHF. Written as DNA, the CDR3 is TGTGCCAGCAGCTTAGGTCACAGGGGGCCTTATTCACCCCTCCACTTT. This rearrangement joins TRBV7-2 to TRBJ1-6; 9 bases fit TRBD1. V lost 1 base to trimming and J lost 8 bases; unmatched junction nucleotides: 6. The CDR3 length is 16 residues. Germline assignment: CDR1 SGHTA and CDR2 FQGNSA.

A single count supports this clone. The V and J genes are TRBV5-1 and TRBJ2-3; D may be TRBD2 (6 bases). This CDR3 has 16 residues. Trimming removed 7 bases at V and 4 bases at J, with 22 bases between. The germline CDR1 and CDR2 sequences are SGHRS and YFSETQ. DNA for the CDR3: TGCGCCAGCTTCAAACCCCCCAGGAGGGACCCAGATACGCAGTATTTT. Amino acids: CASFKPPRRDPDTQYF.

The chain has TRBV2 and TRBJ2-5, with 10 positions matching TRBD2. The CDR3 is 18 residues long. Germline CDR1 reads SNHLY; CDR2 reads FYNNEI. The V and J ends lost 8 bases and 4 bases, in that order; junction bases with no gene match: 19. The chain's CDR3 is CASEGPSGSLRLSETQYF. Here the CDR3 DNA reads TGTGCCAGCGAAGGGCCTAGCGGGAGCTTGCGGCTATCAGAGACCCAGTACTTC.

V gene TRBV2 combines with J gene TRBJ2-6; D uncertain. The germline gives CDR1 SNHLY, CDR2 FYNNEI. This CDR3 contains 15 residues. V lost 6 bases to trimming and J lost 3 bases, with 12 bases between them. The chain's CDR3 is CASSFESGGANVLTF. CDR3 DNA: TGTGCCAGCAGCTTCGAATCGGGTGGGGCCAACGTCCTGACTTTC.